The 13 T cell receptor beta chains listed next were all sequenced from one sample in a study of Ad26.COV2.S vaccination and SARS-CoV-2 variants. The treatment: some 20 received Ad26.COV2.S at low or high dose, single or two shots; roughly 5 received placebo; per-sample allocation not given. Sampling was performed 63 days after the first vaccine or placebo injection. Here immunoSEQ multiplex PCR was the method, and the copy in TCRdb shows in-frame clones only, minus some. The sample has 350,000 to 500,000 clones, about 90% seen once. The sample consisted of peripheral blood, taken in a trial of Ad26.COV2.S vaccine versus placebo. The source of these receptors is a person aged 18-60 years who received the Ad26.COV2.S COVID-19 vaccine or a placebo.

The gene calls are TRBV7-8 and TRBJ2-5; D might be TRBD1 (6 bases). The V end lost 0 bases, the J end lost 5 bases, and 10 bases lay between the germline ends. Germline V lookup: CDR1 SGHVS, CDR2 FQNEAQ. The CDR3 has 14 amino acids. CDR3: CASSLAWGQETQYF. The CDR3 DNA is TGTGCCAGCAGCTTAGCATGGGGGCAGGAGACCCAGTACTTC.

CDR3 DNA: TGCGCCAGCAGCTGGGCCGGGACTAACTCCTACGAGCAGTACTTC. This gives the protein CASSWAGTNSYEQYF. The gene calls are TRBV5-1 and TRBJ2-7, with 7 nucleotides matching TRBD2. Germline V lookup: CDR1 SGHRS, CDR2 YFSETQ. The trim removed 3 bases at V and 0 bases at J, leaving 6 bases unmatched. This CDR3 is 15 amino acids long.

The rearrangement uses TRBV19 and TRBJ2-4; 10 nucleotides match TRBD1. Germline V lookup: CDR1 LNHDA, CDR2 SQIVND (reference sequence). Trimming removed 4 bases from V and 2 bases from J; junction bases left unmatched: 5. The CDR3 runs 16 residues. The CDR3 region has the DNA TGTGCCAGTAGTACCGGACAGGGGGGACCCAAAAACATTCAGTACTTC. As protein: CASSTGQGGPKNIQYF.

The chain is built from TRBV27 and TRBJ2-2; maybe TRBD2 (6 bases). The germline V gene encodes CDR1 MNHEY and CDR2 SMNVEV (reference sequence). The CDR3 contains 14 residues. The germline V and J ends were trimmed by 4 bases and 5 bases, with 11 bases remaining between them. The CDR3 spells CASSSRDLTGELFF. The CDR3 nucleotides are TGTGCCAGCAGTTCTCGGGACTTGACCGGGGAGCTGTTTTTT.

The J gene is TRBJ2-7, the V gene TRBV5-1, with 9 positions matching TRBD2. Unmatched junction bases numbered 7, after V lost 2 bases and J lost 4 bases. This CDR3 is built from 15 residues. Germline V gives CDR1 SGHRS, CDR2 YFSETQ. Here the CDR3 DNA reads TGCGCCAGCAGCTTCCGGCGGGAGGGCAAGTACGAGCAGTACTTC. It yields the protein CASSFRREGKYEQYF.

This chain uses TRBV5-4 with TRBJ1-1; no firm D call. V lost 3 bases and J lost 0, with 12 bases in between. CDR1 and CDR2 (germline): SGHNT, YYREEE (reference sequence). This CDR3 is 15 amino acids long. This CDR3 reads CASSWGRPMNTEAFF. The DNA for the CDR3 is TGTGCCAGCAGCTGGGGTCGCCCGATGAACACTGAAGCTTTCTTT.

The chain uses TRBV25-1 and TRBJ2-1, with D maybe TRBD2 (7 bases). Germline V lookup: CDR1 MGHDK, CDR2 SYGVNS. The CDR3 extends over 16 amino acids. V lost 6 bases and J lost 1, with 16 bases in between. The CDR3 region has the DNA TGTGCCAGCAGGAGGGGGGGTTCAACATCCTACAATGAGCAGTTCTTC. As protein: CASRRGGSTSYNEQFF.

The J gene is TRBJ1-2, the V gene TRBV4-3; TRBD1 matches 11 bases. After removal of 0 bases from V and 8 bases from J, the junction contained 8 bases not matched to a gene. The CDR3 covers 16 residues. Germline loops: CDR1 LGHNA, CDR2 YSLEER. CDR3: CASSQDLDRTGGGYTF. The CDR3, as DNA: TGCGCCAGCAGCCAAGATCTTGACCGGACAGGGGGCGGCTACACCTTC.

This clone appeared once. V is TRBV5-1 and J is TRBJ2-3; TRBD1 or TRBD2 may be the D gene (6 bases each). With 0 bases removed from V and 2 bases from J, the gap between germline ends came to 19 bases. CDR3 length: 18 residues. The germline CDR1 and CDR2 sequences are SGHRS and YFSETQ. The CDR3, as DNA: TGCGCCAGCAGCTTGGGGAGGGGGGCCCTAATCTACACAGATACGCAGTATTTT. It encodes CASSLGRGALIYTDTQYF.

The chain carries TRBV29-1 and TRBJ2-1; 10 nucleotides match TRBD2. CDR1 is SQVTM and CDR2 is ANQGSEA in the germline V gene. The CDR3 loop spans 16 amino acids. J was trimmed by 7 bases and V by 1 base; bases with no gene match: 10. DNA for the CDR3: TGCAGCGTTGAAGGGGGTCTAGCGGGAGTTTGGAATGAGCAGTTCTTC. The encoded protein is CSVEGGLAGVWNEQFF.

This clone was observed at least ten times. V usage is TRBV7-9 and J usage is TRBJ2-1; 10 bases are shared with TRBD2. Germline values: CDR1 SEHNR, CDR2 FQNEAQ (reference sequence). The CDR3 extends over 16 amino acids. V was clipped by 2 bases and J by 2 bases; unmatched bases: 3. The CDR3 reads CASSLTSGAPYNEQFF. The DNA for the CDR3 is TGTGCCAGCAGCTTAACTAGCGGGGCCCCCTACAATGAGCAGTTCTTC.

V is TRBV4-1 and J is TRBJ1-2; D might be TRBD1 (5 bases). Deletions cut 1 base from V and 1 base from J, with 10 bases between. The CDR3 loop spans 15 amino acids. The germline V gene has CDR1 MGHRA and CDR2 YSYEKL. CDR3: CASSQVGDRNYGYTF. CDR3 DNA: TGCGCCAGCAGCCAAGTCGGGGACCGTAACTATGGCTACACCTTC.

The CDR3 loop is CASSVERDTTDTQYF. The CDR3, as DNA: TGTGCCAGCAGCGTAGAGCGGGACACCACAGATACGCAGTATTTT. The chain uses TRBV9 and TRBJ2-3, with D possibly TRBD2 on 7 matching bases. The germline V gene encodes CDR1 SGDLS and CDR2 YYNGEE. This CDR3 is 15 amino acids long. Trimming shortened V by 0 bases and J by 2 bases, and 10 bases separated the two germline ends.